The 19 T cell receptor beta chains presented below share a single source sample, sequenced in a study of blood T cell repertoires in COVID-19. The protocol was immunoSEQ multiplex PCR, while the TCRdb copy is restricted to in-frame clones and leaves out a portion. This sample has 300,000 to 450,000 clones, with approximately 86% found just once. The sequencing input was peripheral blood. These receptors all stem from a human donor in a cohort sampled during active COVID-19.

J is TRBJ1-1 and V is TRBV11-3; no reliable D call. Germline V gene lookup returns CDR1 SGHNT and CDR2 YENEEA. The CDR3 is made up of 12 amino acids. V was trimmed by 4 bases and J by 3 bases, leaving 6 bases between them. CDR3 coding DNA: TGTGCCAGCAGCTCAACAGACACTGAAGCTTTCTTT. Translation: CASSSTDTEAFF. Looking up the rest from reference TRBV11-3 and TRBJ1-1 gives the full variable domain: EAGVVQSPRYKIIEKKQPVAFWCNPISGHNTLYWYLQNLGQGPELLIRYENEEAVDDSQLPKDRFSAERLKGVDSTLKIQPAELGDSAVYLCASSSTDTEAFFGQGTRLTVV.

This CDR3 is CASSDSGNYGYTF. DNA of the CDR3: TGTGCCAGCAGTGATTCCGGGAACTATGGCTACACCTTC. This sequence joins TRBV6-1 and TRBJ1-2; D gene uncertain. The CDR3 spans 13 residues. Germline-derived CDR1 and CDR2 are MNHNS and SASEGT. V lost 3 bases and J 2 bases, leaving 7 bases between the germline ends.

The DNA for the CDR3 is TGTGCCAGCTCACCGACAGGGGGAGCCACTGAAGCTTTCTTT. Translating it yields CASSPTGGATEAFF. The V gene is TRBV18, the J gene TRBJ1-1; 9 nucleotides align to TRBD1. Germline V gene lookup returns CDR1 KGHSH and CDR2 LQKENI. There are 14 residues in the CDR3. J gave up 4 bases and V 3 bases, and 3 bases lay outside the gene matches.

This clone was seen only a few times. V usage is TRBV5-1 and J usage is TRBJ1-5; 7 bases align to TRBD1. The CDR3 spans 14 residues. J gave up 6 bases and V 5 bases, and 8 bases lay outside the gene matches. Germline CDR1 is SGHRS and CDR2 is YFSETQ. This CDR3 is CASREGTGVQPQHF. CDR3 sequence (DNA): TGCGCCAGCAGGGAAGGAACAGGGGTTCAGCCCCAGCATTTT.

The genes are TRBV7-9 and TRBJ2-6, with D possibly matching TRBD2 (5 bases). V was trimmed by 0 bases and J by 0 bases, leaving 15 bases between them. The CDR3 sequence is 19 residues long. The germline V gene has CDR1 SEHNR and CDR2 FQNEAQ (reference sequence). DNA of the CDR3: TGTGCCAGCAGCTTAGCGCGAGGGCAGGTGAACTCTGGGGCCAACGTCCTGACTTTC. Protein product: CASSLARGQVNSGANVLTF.

The V and J genes are TRBV19 and TRBJ1-1, with 10 bases aligning to TRBD1. Losses at the gene ends were 11 bases for V and 2 bases for J; bases not matched to a gene: 8. This CDR3 is built from 14 residues. Germline values: CDR1 LNHDA, CDR2 SQIVND (reference sequence). The CDR3 protein is CASGTGVFNTEAFF. CDR3 in DNA: TGTGCCTCCGGGACAGGGGTTTTTAACACTGAAGCTTTCTTT.

This clone appeared a single time. V and J are TRBV7-2 and TRBJ2-1; 10 bases are shared with TRBD2. The CDR3 has 15 amino acids. Germline values: CDR1 SGHTA, CDR2 FQGNSA. V shed 4 bases, J shed 4 bases, and the junction held 4 bases outside the gene matches. CDR3 amino acids: CASSYSGGPYNEQFF. The CDR3 region has the DNA TGTGCCAGCAGCTATAGCGGGGGGCCGTACAATGAGCAGTTCTTC.

The chain has TRBV7-2 and TRBJ1-1; 10 bases fit TRBD1. CDR1 and CDR2 from the germline V gene are SGHTA and FQGNSA. The CDR3 is 15 residues long. The V gene end was trimmed by 1 base and the J gene end by 4 bases; junction bases not matched to a gene: 3. This CDR3 reads CASSLVTGGRTEAFF. The CDR3 coding sequence is TGTGCCAGCAGCTTAGTGACAGGGGGCCGCACTGAAGCTTTCTTT. The full variable domain, with the rest looked up from reference TRBV7-2 and TRBJ1-1, is GAGVSQSPSNKVTEKGKDVELRCDPISGHTALYWYRQSLGQGLEFLIYFQGNSAPDKSGLPSDRFSAERTGGSVSTLTIQRTQQEDSAVYLCASSLVTGGRTEAFFGQGTRLTVV.

The chain has TRBV19 and TRBJ1-3, with D perhaps matching TRBD1 (5 bases). The germline V gene has CDR1 LNHDA and CDR2 SQIVND (reference sequence). Trimming removed 5 bases at V and 0 bases at J, with 14 bases between. The CDR3 length is 16 residues. CDR3 region: CASSANRRSSGNTIYF. CDR3 in DNA: TGTGCCAGTAGTGCAAACAGGCGAAGCTCTGGAAACACCATATATTTT.

This sequence joins TRBV7-2 and TRBJ2-7, with 9 bases that match TRBD1. Looked up from germline, CDR1 is SGHTA and CDR2 is FQGNSA. The ends lost 4 bases at V and 1 base at J; junction bases unmatched: 11. This CDR3 is 17 amino acids long. CDR3 amino acids: CASSSPPGTGRSYEQYF. The CDR3 nucleotides are TGTGCCAGCAGCTCCCCACCCGGGACAGGGAGATCCTACGAGCAGTACTTC.

J is TRBJ1-2 and V is TRBV7-2; D is perhaps TRBD1 (6 bases). Germline V gene data show CDR1 as SGHTA and CDR2 as FQGNSA. V dropped 1 base and J dropped 8 bases, with 11 bases sitting between them. The CDR3 has 13 amino acids. This chain's CDR3 is CASSLVQGEGYTF. As DNA, the CDR3 is TGTGCCAGCAGCTTAGTACAGGGTGAGGGCTACACCTTC.

V gene TRBV29-1 combines with J gene TRBJ1-2; TRBD1 is a possible D gene (6 bases). The germline gives CDR1 SQVTM, CDR2 ANQGSEA. Trimming pared 6 bases from V and 4 bases from J, leaving 15 bases between. This CDR3 spans 13 amino acids. The CDR3 sequence is CSVASTGLYGYTF. CDR3 bases: TGCAGCGTGGCCTCGACAGGACTCTATGGCTACACCTTC.

Concerning this clone itself: Distinct nucleotide sequences in the sample also encode this CDR3. V usage is TRBV5-6 and J usage is TRBJ1-2, with 7 positions matching TRBD1. The V segment lost 4 bases and the J segment 2 bases; nucleotides outside the gene matches: 2. There are 13 residues in the CDR3. The V gene's germline CDR1 is SGHDT and CDR2 YYEEEE. The CDR3 nucleotides read TGTGCCAGCAGCCTGGACAGGAACTATGGCTACACCTTC. Its protein is CASSLDRNYGYTF.

This chain links TRBV20-1 with TRBJ2-7, with 9 bases aligning to TRBD1. The CDR3 consists of 15 residues. Germline CDR1 DFQATT, CDR2 SNEGSKA (reference sequence). V lost 4 bases to trimming and J lost 2 bases; unmatched junction nucleotides: 9. The CDR3 bases are TGCAGTGCTACTGACAAGGACAGGGGTACCTACGAGCAGTACTTC. It translates to CSATDKDRGTYEQYF.

V gene TRBV19 combines with J gene TRBJ1-1, with TRBD1 as a possible D gene (5 bases). Trimming cost V 1 base and J 11 bases, with 14 bases left between them. Germline V gene data show CDR1 as LNHDA and CDR2 as SQIVND (reference sequence). This CDR3 spans 13 amino acids. Here the CDR3 DNA reads TGTGCCAGTAGTATAGCGGGTCCGAAGGGGGCTTTCTTT. Translated, it gives CASSIAGPKGAFF.

This chain joins TRBV27 and TRBJ1-1; 8 bases fit TRBD1. The CDR3 totals 16 residues. Germline values: CDR1 MNHEY, CDR2 SMNVEV (reference sequence). V was pared by 2 bases and J by 5 bases, with 10 bases of the junction left unmatched. The CDR3 DNA follows: TGTGCCAGCAGTTTAATCAATCCAGGGGGCGTGACTGAAGCTTTCTTT. Residues: CASSLINPGGVTEAFF.

V gene TRBV18 combines with J gene TRBJ2-2, with 9 bases lining up with TRBD2. J was trimmed by 5 bases and V by 3 bases; bases with no gene match: 1. The length of the CDR3 is 14 residues. Germline V gene data show CDR1 as KGHSH and CDR2 as LQKENI. The CDR3 DNA follows: TGTGCCAGCTCACCGACTAGCGGAACCGGGGAGCTGTTTTTT. Encoded protein: CASSPTSGTGELFF.

The V call is TRBV6-5, the J call TRBJ2-7; D perhaps matches TRBD1 (7 bases). The CDR3 consists of 16 residues. Trimming stripped 0 bases from V and 5 bases from J, with 17 bases between. The germline V gene encodes CDR1 MNHEY and CDR2 SVGAGI. CDR3 in amino acids: CASSYSRGERHDEQYF. CDR3 in DNA: TGTGCCAGCAGTTACTCCAGGGGGGAACGGCACGACGAGCAGTACTTC.

In DNA, the CDR3 is TGTGCCACCAGCAGAGATAAGGGACAGGGGTACGAGCAGTACTTC. This codes for CATSRDKGQGYEQYF. The chain has TRBV15 and TRBJ2-7, with 10 nucleotides matching TRBD1. The V gene end was trimmed by 0 bases and the J gene end by 4 bases; junction bases not matched to a gene: 3. The CDR3 is 15 amino acids. Germline V gene data show CDR1 as LNHNV and CDR2 as YYDKDF (reference sequence).